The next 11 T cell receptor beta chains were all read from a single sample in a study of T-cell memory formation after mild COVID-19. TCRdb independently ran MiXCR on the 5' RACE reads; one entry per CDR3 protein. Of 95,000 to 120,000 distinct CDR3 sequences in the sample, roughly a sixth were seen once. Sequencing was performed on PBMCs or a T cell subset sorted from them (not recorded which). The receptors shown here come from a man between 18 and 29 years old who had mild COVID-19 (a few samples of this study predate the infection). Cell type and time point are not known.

DNA for the CDR3: TGCGCCAGCAGCTCTGGGCCTAGCGGGGGGCGCTACGAGCAGTACTTC. Residues: CASSSGPSGGRYEQYF. This chain joins TRBV5-1 and TRBJ2-7, with TRBD2 matching 11 bases. This CDR3 has 16 residues. J lost 3 bases, V lost 3 bases, and 8 bases had no gene match. The germline gives CDR1 SGHRS, CDR2 YFSETQ.

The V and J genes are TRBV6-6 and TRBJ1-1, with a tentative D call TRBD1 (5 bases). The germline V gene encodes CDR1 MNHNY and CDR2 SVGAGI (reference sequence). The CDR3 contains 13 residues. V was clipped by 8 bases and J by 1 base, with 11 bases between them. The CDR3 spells CASGAGQNTEAFF. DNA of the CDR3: TGTGCCAGCGGGGCGGGCCAGAACACTGAAGCTTTCTTT.

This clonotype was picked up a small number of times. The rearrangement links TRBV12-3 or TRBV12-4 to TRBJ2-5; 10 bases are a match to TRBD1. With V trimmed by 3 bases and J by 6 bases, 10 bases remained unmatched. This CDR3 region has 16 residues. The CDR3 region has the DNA TGTGCCAGCAGTTTTGCCCCGGGACAGGGGTTTAAGACCCAGTACTTC. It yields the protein CASSFAPGQGFKTQYF.

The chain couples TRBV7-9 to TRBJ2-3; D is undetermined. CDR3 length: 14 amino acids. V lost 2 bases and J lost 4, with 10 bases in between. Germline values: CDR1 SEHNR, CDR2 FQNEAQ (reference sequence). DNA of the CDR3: TGTGCCAGCAGCTTAAACTCTCGCGCAGATACGCAGTATTTT. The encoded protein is CASSLNSRADTQYF.

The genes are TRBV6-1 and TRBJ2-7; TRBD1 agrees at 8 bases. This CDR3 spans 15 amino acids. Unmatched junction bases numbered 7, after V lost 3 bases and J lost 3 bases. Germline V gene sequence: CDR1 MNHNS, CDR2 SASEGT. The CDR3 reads CASSDPGQGSYEQYV. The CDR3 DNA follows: TGTGCCAGCAGTGACCCCGGACAGGGAAGCTACGAGCAGTACGTC.

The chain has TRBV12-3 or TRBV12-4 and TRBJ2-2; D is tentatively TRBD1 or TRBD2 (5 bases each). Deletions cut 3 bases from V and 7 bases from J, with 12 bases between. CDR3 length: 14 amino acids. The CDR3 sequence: CASSFAGTGGELFF. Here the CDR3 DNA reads TGTGCCAGCAGTTTTGCAGGGACGGGCGGGGAGCTGTTTTTT.

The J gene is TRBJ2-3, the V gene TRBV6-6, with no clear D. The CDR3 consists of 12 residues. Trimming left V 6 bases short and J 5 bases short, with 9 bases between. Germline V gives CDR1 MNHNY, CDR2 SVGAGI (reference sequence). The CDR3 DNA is TGTGCCAGCAGCCGACTCGGAGATACGCAGTATTTT. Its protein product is CASSRLGDTQYF.

The CDR3 reads CASSRTDNSYNEQFF. As DNA, the CDR3 is TGCGCCAGCAGCCGGACGGACAACTCCTACAATGAGCAGTTCTTC. The gene calls are TRBV5-1 and TRBJ2-1; tentatively, D is TRBD1 (5 bases). Germline V gene sequence: CDR1 SGHRS, CDR2 YFSETQ. V lost 4 bases and J lost 0, with 11 bases in between. This CDR3 is 15 amino acids long.

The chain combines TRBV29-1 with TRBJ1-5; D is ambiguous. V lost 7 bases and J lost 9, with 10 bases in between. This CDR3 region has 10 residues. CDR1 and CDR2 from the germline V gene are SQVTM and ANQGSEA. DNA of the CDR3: TGCAGCGGCTCCGAAGGGCCCCAGCATTTT. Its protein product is CSGSEGPQHF.

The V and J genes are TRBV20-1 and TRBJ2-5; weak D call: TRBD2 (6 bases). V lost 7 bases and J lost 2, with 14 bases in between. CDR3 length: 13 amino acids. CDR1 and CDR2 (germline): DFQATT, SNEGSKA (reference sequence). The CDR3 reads CSVKVGGQETQYF. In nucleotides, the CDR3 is TGCAGTGTCAAGGTTGGGGGGCAAGAGACCCAGTACTTC.

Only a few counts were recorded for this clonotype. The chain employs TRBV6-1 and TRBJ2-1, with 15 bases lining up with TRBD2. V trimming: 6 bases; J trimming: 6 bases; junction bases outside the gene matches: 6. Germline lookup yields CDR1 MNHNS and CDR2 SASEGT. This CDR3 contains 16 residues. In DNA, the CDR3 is TGTGCCAGCAGACCTGGACTAGCGGGGGGGCGCAATGAGCAGTTCTTC. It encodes CASRPGLAGGRNEQFF.